The 32 T cell receptor beta chains presented below share a single source sample, sequenced in a study of T cell changes during pregnancy in multiple sclerosis. The table came from immunoSEQ multiplex PCR; TCRdb's copy has only in-frame clones and leaves some out. The data show 39,000 or so clones, approximately 94% seen once. The sample was CD8+ T cells from peripheral blood mononuclear cells, taken in the third trimester of pregnancy. The receptors originated from a female donor with multiple sclerosis, enrolled in a pregnancy study.

CDR3 loop: CASSGTSSPYNEQFF. The CDR3 DNA is TGTGCCAGCAGCGGAACTAGCTCCCCCTACAATGAGCAGTTCTTC. The chain employs TRBV9 and TRBJ2-1; D possibly corresponds to TRBD2 (6 bases). In germline, CDR1 is SGDLS, CDR2 YYNGEE. V was pared by 3 bases and J by 2 bases, with 12 bases between. CDR3 size: 15 residues.

This chain uses TRBV30 with TRBJ2-7, with a tentative D call TRBD1 (6 bases). The V gene's germline CDR1 is GTSNPN and CDR2 SVGIG (reference sequence). The CDR3 is made up of 13 amino acids. The CDR3 region is CAAVVQGGYEQYF. The CDR3 DNA follows: TGTGCTGCCGTTGTACAGGGCGGCTACGAGCAGTACTTC. Variable domain in full (rest from reference TRBV30 and TRBJ2-7): SQTIHQWPATLVQPVGSPLSLECTVEGTSNPNLYWYRQAAGRGLQLLFYSVGIGQISSEVPQNLSASRPQDRQFILSSKKLLLSDSGFYLCAAVVQGGYEQYFGPGTRLTVT.

This chain joins TRBV19 and TRBJ1-1; D is perhaps TRBD1 (5 bases). Trimming took 3 bases from V and 1 from J, leaving 15 bases between them. Germline CDR1 LNHDA, CDR2 SQIVND (reference sequence). There are 16 residues in the CDR3. The CDR3 loop is CASSMGSVTENTEAFF. The CDR3 DNA is TGTGCCAGTAGTATGGGGTCAGTGACAGAGAACACTGAAGCTTTCTTT. The complete variable domain, with remaining parts taken from reference TRBV19 and TRBJ1-1, reads DGGITQSPKYLFRKEGQNVTLSCEQNLNHDAMYWYRQDPGQGLRLIYYSQIVNDFQKGDIAEGYSVSREKKESFPLTVTSAQKNPTAFYLCASSMGSVTENTEAFFGQGTRLTVV.

This clone has a single count. The chain recombines TRBV4-2 with TRBJ2-7; D gene ambiguous. This CDR3 has 13 residues. Germline CDR1 LGHNA, CDR2 YNFKEQ. The germline V and J ends were trimmed by 1 base and 3 bases, with 7 bases remaining between them. The CDR3 here is CASSQAPGYEQYF. CDR3 coding DNA: TGTGCCAGCAGCCAAGCACCGGGCTACGAGCAGTACTTC.

This sequence joins TRBV7-8 and TRBJ2-3; 8 bases align to TRBD2. Germline CDR1 and CDR2: SGHVS and FQNEAQ. Trimming cost V 5 bases and J 6 bases; bases outside gene matches: 7. This CDR3 is built from 14 residues. CDR3 amino acids: CASSLSGSGDTQYF. The CDR3, as DNA: TGTGCCAGCAGCCTCAGCGGGAGCGGTGATACGCAGTATTTT.

V gene TRBV28 combines with J gene TRBJ1-2, with TRBD1 as a possible D gene (5 bases). The length of the CDR3 is 12 residues. With 7 bases removed from V and 6 bases from J, the gap between germline ends came to 12 bases. Germline assignment: CDR1 MDHEN and CDR2 SYDVKM. The CDR3 sequence is CASTVRGHGYTF. CDR3 DNA: TGTGCCAGCACCGTAAGGGGCCATGGCTACACCTTC.

The chain recombines TRBV28 with TRBJ2-4; D is possibly TRBD2 (5 bases). V lost 10 bases and J lost 11, with 18 bases in between. The CDR3 is 12 residues long. The germline V gene encodes CDR1 MDHEN and CDR2 SYDVKM. The CDR3, as DNA: TGTGCCATCTCAAGGGCCGACGGGGTTCAGTACTTC. Translation gives CAISRADGVQYF. Filled out from reference TRBV28 and TRBJ2-4, the complete variable domain reads DVKVTQSSRYLVKRTGEKVFLECVQDMDHENMFWYRQDPGLGLRLIYFSYDVKMKEKGDIPEGYSVSREKKERFSLILESASTNQTSMYLCAISRADGVQYFGAGTRLSVL.

The V call is TRBV6-5, the J call TRBJ1-1; no definite D call. The CDR3 is 13 residues long. Trimming took 4 bases from V and 11 from J, leaving 17 bases between them. Germline CDR1 reads MNHEY; CDR2 reads SVGAGI. In nucleotides, the CDR3 is TGTGCCAGCAGTTTAAACCCTTGGGTGAGGGCTTTCTTT. Protein product: CASSLNPWVRAFF.

The chain employs TRBV9 and TRBJ1-5; TRBD1 is a possible D gene (6 bases). Germline loops: CDR1 SGDLS, CDR2 YYNGEE. CDR3 size: 14 residues. V shed 0 bases and J shed 6 bases, with 10 bases lying between them. The CDR3: CASSVGTGPQPQHF. CDR3 DNA: TGTGCCAGCAGCGTAGGAACAGGGCCTCAGCCCCAGCATTTT.

The V call is TRBV6-1, the J call TRBJ2-7; possible D gene TRBD1, 6 bases. This CDR3 has 14 amino acids. The V end was cut by 4 bases, the J end by 2 bases, with 12 bases between. Germline assignment: CDR1 MNHNS and CDR2 SASEGT. CDR3 sequence reads: CASSVRQVAYEQYF. CDR3 sequence (DNA): TGTGCCAGCAGTGTGCGACAGGTGGCCTACGAGCAGTACTTC.

This chain links TRBV7-8 with TRBJ2-7; TRBD2 is a possible D gene (6 bases). The CDR3 covers 15 residues. CDR1 is SGHVS and CDR2 is FQNEAQ in the germline V gene. V lost 4 bases, J lost 5 bases, and 18 bases lay in between. The CDR3: CASSYAAGSLNEQYF. DNA of the CDR3: TGTGCCAGCAGCTATGCCGCGGGGAGCTTGAACGAGCAGTACTTC.

The V and J genes are TRBV29-1 and TRBJ1-4, with a weak D call TRBD1 (6 bases). The CDR3 contains 12 residues. The germline CDR1 and CDR2 sequences are SQVTM and ANQGSEA. The V and J ends lost 4 bases and 4 bases respectively, with 7 bases between them. CDR3 nucleotide sequence: TGCAGCGTTGCAGGGGATAATGAAAAACTGTTTTTT. It is translated as CSVAGDNEKLFF.

This clone has only one observation. This chain uses TRBV5-1 with TRBJ2-1; TRBD2 agrees at 7 bases. The V gene's germline CDR1 is SGHRS and CDR2 YFSETQ. The CDR3 has 16 residues. Trimming removed 4 bases from V and 3 bases from J; junction bases left unmatched: 10. The CDR3 loop is CASSQSGGYVYNEQFF. CDR3 DNA sequence: TGCGCCAGCAGCCAGTCGGGGGGTTACGTCTACAATGAGCAGTTCTTC.

This chain links TRBV5-8 with TRBJ2-3; 8 nucleotides align to TRBD1. Looked up from germline, CDR1 is SGHTS and CDR2 is YDEGEE. This CDR3 contains 16 residues. Trimming took 0 bases from V and 6 from J; bases not matched to a gene: 9. CDR3 loop: CASSLAWGRGHDTQYF. CDR3 nucleotide sequence: TGTGCCAGCAGCTTGGCCTGGGGCAGGGGGCATGATACGCAGTATTTT.

This chain uses TRBV5-4 with TRBJ2-3; TRBD2 matches 10 bases. The junction had 16 bases not matched to a gene; V was cut back by 4 bases and J by 2 bases. The germline gives CDR1 SGHNT, CDR2 YYREEE (reference sequence). This CDR3 has 19 amino acids. CDR3 sequence reads: CASSPPQDSGRIATDTQYF. The CDR3 DNA reads TGTGCCAGCAGCCCCCCTCAGGATAGCGGGAGGATCGCCACAGATACGCAGTATTTT.

The gene calls are TRBV2 and TRBJ2-3, with D possibly matching TRBD1 (5 bases). CDR3 length: 15 amino acids. The germline V gene has CDR1 SNHLY and CDR2 FYNNEI. Deletions cut 4 bases from V and 2 bases from J, with 13 bases between. CDR3 residues: CASSGTGTLTDTQYF. CDR3 DNA: TGTGCCAGCAGTGGAACAGGTACTCTCACAGATACGCAGTATTTT. Full variable domain (missing parts from reference TRBV2 and TRBJ2-3): EPEVTQTPSHQVTQMGQEVILRCVPISNHLYFYWYRQILGQKVEFLVSFYNNEISEKSEIFDDQFSVERPDGSNFTLKIRSTKLEDSAMYFCASSGTGTLTDTQYFGPGTRLTVL.

This chain uses TRBV7-9 with TRBJ2-5, with 10 bases matching TRBD1. Germline CDR1 is SEHNR and CDR2 is FQNEAQ (reference sequence). This CDR3 is 16 amino acids long. With 4 bases clipped from V and 3 bases from J, the junction kept 8 bases outside the gene matches. CDR3 bases: TGTGCCAGCAGCTCTCGGGACAGGGGCTGGGAAGAGACCCAGTACTTC. Protein sequence: CASSSRDRGWEETQYF.

This chain links TRBV5-1 with TRBJ2-1; D may be TRBD2 (6 bases). V shed 4 bases and J shed 7 bases, with 12 bases lying between them. CDR1 and CDR2 from the germline V gene are SGHRS and YFSETQ. This CDR3 comprises 13 residues. The CDR3 DNA reads TGCGCCAGCAGCCTGGAGGGGTGGAATGAGCAGTTCTTC. Amino acids: CASSLEGWNEQFF.

The table lists this clone with a count of one. V gene TRBV2 combines with J gene TRBJ1-2; D gene unclear. Trimming took 9 bases from V and 2 from J, leaving 16 bases between them. CDR3 size: 14 residues. The germline V gene encodes CDR1 SNHLY and CDR2 FYNNEI. The chain's CDR3 is CASTVSVGNYGYTF. The CDR3, as DNA: TGTGCCAGTACAGTTTCGGTGGGCAACTATGGCTACACCTTC.

The chain recombines TRBV6-5 with TRBJ1-5; 7 bases line up with TRBD1. CDR1 and CDR2 from the germline V gene are MNHEY and SVGAGI. The CDR3 is 14 amino acids. V was clipped by 0 bases and J by 8 bases; unmatched bases: 4. Here the CDR3 reads CASSYSETGKPQHF. CDR3 bases: TGTGCCAGCAGTTACTCGGAGACAGGGAAGCCCCAGCATTTT.

The CDR3: CATSPLYEQYF. In nucleotides, the CDR3 is TGTGCCACCAGCCCACTCTACGAGCAGTACTTC. The rearrangement uses TRBV15 and TRBJ2-7; D gene unclear. Between the trimmed V and J ends, which lost 5 bases and 3 bases, there was a span of 5 bases. Germline V lookup: CDR1 LNHNV, CDR2 YYDKDF (reference sequence). The CDR3 sequence is 11 residues long. The entire variable domain, with the rest obtained from reference TRBV15 and TRBJ2-7, is as follows: DAMVIQNPRYQVTQFGKPVTLSCSQTLNHNVMYWYQQKSSQAPKLLFHYYDKDFNNEADTPDNFQSRRPNTSFCFLDIRSPGLGDTAMYLCATSPLYEQYFGPGTRLTVT.

The V gene is TRBV7-9, the J gene TRBJ1-2; D is uncertain. The V gene's germline CDR1 is SEHNR and CDR2 FQNEAQ (reference sequence). The CDR3 totals 14 residues. Trimming stripped 0 bases from V and 4 bases from J, with 9 bases between. The CDR3 is CASSLAPESYGYTF. DNA for the CDR3: TGTGCCAGCAGCTTAGCGCCGGAGAGCTATGGCTACACCTTC.

This chain uses TRBV28 with TRBJ1-1, with D unresolved. This CDR3 is 13 amino acids long. CDR1 is MDHEN, CDR2 SYDVKM, per germline. The V and J ends lost 7 bases and 1 base respectively, with 10 bases between them. The CDR3: CASNVLRNTEAFF. The DNA of the CDR3 is TGTGCCAGCAACGTGCTCAGGAACACTGAAGCTTTCTTT.

This clone appeared a single time. The gene calls are TRBV21-1 and TRBJ2-5; the listed D gene, TRBD2, was not tested against the DNA. TRBV21-1 is listed as a pseudogene. This CDR3 spans 16 amino acids. The CDR3 sequence is CASSNQLAGGQETQYF. CDR3 coding DNA: TGTGCCAGCAGCAACCAACTAGCGGGAGGGCAAGAGACCCAGTACTTC.

CDR3 protein: CASSYFSDSPLHF. The CDR3 DNA reads TGTGCCAGCAGTTACTTCTCTGATTCACCCCTCCACTTT. The chain couples TRBV6-5 to TRBJ1-6; D is unclear. Deletions cut 1 base from V and 8 bases from J, with 6 bases between. Germline CDR1 and CDR2: MNHEY and SVGAGI. This CDR3 is 13 amino acids long.

The J gene is TRBJ2-1, the V gene TRBV14; 10 nucleotides line up with TRBD2. Germline trimming cut 2 bases from V and 8 bases from J; bases unmatched to any gene: 6. Germline loops: CDR1 SGHDN, CDR2 FVKESK. CDR3 length: 15 amino acids. The DNA of the CDR3 is TGTGCCAGCAGCCAACCGGGACTAGCGTTCGATGAGCAGTTCTTC. Encoded protein: CASSQPGLAFDEQFF.

The chain is built from TRBV6-6 and TRBJ2-7; a possible D gene is TRBD2 (6 bases). The germline V and J ends were trimmed by 2 bases and 1 base, with 6 bases remaining between them. CDR1 is MNHNY, CDR2 SVGAGI, per germline (reference sequence). The CDR3 length is 13 residues. The CDR3, as DNA: TGTGCCAGCAGTTACGGAGGGTCCTACGAGCAGTACTTC. Protein product: CASSYGGSYEQYF.

The J gene is TRBJ2-1, the V gene TRBV19; 9 bases are shared with TRBD2. The junction had 21 bases not matched to a gene; V was cut back by 0 bases and J by 3 bases. Germline CDR1 LNHDA, CDR2 SQIVND (reference sequence). This CDR3 spans 22 amino acids. The CDR3 DNA reads as TGTGCCAGTAGTATAGATCCCTTAGCGGGAGAACCTTTAATGTCGTTCTACAATGAGCAGTTCTTC. It specifies CASSIDPLAGEPLMSFYNEQFF.

The V gene is TRBV10-3, the J gene TRBJ1-1; D ambiguous. V lost 1 base and J lost 7, with 10 bases in between. The CDR3 is 13 amino acids. Germline CDR1 is ENHRY and CDR2 is SYGVKD. The DNA for the CDR3 is TGTGCCATCAGTGAGTTGGGCCACCTTGAAGCTTTCTTT. Protein: CAISELGHLEAFF.

The J gene is TRBJ1-1, the V gene TRBV6-1, with 7 bases identical to TRBD1. Germline assignment: CDR1 MNHNS and CDR2 SASEGT. This CDR3 is built from 15 residues. The V segment lost 2 bases and the J segment 1 base; nucleotides outside the gene matches: 4. CDR3 amino acids: CASSEWTGPNTEAFF. In nucleotides, the CDR3 is TGTGCCAGCAGTGAATGGACAGGCCCGAACACTGAAGCTTTCTTT.

The genes are TRBV7-9 and TRBJ2-1; D possibly corresponds to TRBD2 (5 bases). Looked up from germline, CDR1 is SEHNR and CDR2 is FQNEAQ (reference sequence). Deletions cut 4 bases from V and 3 bases from J, with 7 bases between. This CDR3 has 13 residues. The CDR3 coding sequence is TGTGCCAGCAGCTACCGGGGCTACAATGAGCAGTTCTTC. Its protein product is CASSYRGYNEQFF. The full variable domain, with the rest looked up from reference TRBV7-9 and TRBJ2-1, is DTGVSQNPRHKITKRGQNVTFRCDPISEHNRLYWYRQTLGQGPEFLTYFQNEAQLEKSRLLSDRFSAERPKGSFSTLEIQRTEQGDSAMYLCASSYRGYNEQFFGPGTRLTVL.

The rearrangement links TRBV7-8 to TRBJ2-2; 9 nucleotides match TRBD1. V gave up 6 bases and J gave up 3 bases; unmatched junction bases: 8. Germline CDR1 and CDR2: SGHVS and FQNEAQ. The CDR3 totals 16 residues. The CDR3: CASRPRDRADTGELFF. In DNA form, the CDR3 reads TGTGCCAGCAGACCGAGGGACAGGGCGGACACCGGGGAGCTGTTTTTT.